A selection of T cell receptor beta chains follows, all from one sample in a study of cytomegalovirus exposure and HLA in healthy donors. The table came from immunoSEQ multiplex PCR; TCRdb's copy has only in-frame clones and leaves some out. The data hold about 200,000 clones, with approximately 82% observed a single time. Sequences were obtained from PBMCs. The receptor set was obtained from a male donor in good health and CMV-seronegative. Both conserved end residues are part of each CDR3. The order of the fields is V gene, J gene, CDR3 protein.

>TRBV5-4|TRBJ2-7
CASSLVALADTSYEQYF
>TRBV7-9|TRBJ1-1
CASSPGETAITEAFF
>TRBV11-2|TRBJ2-3
CASSLGLAEADTQYF
>TRBV5-1|TRBJ2-2
CASSLGVRLGTGELFF
>TRBV6-5|TRBJ2-7
CASSPGTAYEQYF
>TRBV21-1|TRBJ2-3
CASSKASTDTQYF
>TRBV5-4|TRBJ2-3
CASSPRGIFTDTQYF
>TRBV10-3|TRBJ2-2
CAISRPSAGLNTGELFF
>TRBV6-5|TRBJ2-7
CALIKRGARLYEQYF
>TRBV7-3|.
CASSLTGGLGYEQYF
>TRBV6-1|TRBJ1-1
CASSEDRDTEAFF
>TRBV5-1|TRBJ2-1
CASSWMTKLVINEQFF
>TRBV9|TRBJ2-2
CASSARLDSTGELFF
>TRBV11-2|TRBJ2-1
CASSSAKERVGGFF
>TRBV7-2|TRBJ1-1
CASSLVTGGTEAFF
>TRBV6-5|TRBJ2-1
CASSYLLNSNEQFF
>TRBV20-1|TRBJ1-1
CSASSTEAFF
>TRBV7-2|TRBJ2-7
CASSLAGQGASYEQYF
>TRBV6-1|TRBJ2-1
CASSEVAGVGEQFF
>TRBV29-1|TRBJ2-1
CSVEDVDKYNEQFF
>TRBV5-4|TRBJ2-5
CAGSLGLAGSGETQYF
>TRBV11-3|TRBJ2-1
CASSRGAESSYNEQFF
>TRBV18|TRBJ2-1
CASSPPVAVDEQFF
>TRBV6-1|TRBJ2-7
CASSAAGTGGRFVLIYEQYF
>TRBV4-1|.
CASSRAQPGEETQYF
>TRBV6-1|TRBJ2-4
CASSGVGLAKNIQYF
>TRBV18|TRBJ2-1
CASSPTPGHNYEQFF
>TRBV7-9|TRBJ2-6
CASSPGLGANVLTF
>TRBV6-1|TRBJ2-7
CASSETRTGGAEQYF
>TRBV13|TRBJ2-1
CASSLLAGGSYNEQFF
>TRBV28|TRBJ2-1
CASSLPGTGGNEQFF
>TRBV9|TRBJ2-3
CASSVAMWGLTDTQYF
>TRBV6-1|TRBJ2-7
CASSEPTGGFNEQYF
>TRBV5-1|TRBJ1-3
CASSTGQGRNTIYF
>TRBV10-3|TRBJ2-7
CAISELGQLYEQYF
>TRBV6-1|TRBJ2-7
CASMIRSGYEQYF
>TRBV10-2|TRBJ2-7
CASSDWGSASGRGYEQYF
>TRBV5-1|TRBJ2-2
CASSPRWPGQGKRGTGELFF
>TRBV2|TRBJ2-6
CASSGQANPRSGANVLTF
>TRBV27|TRBJ2-2
CASSTGYGELFF
>TRBV6-5|TRBJ2-6
CASSLQGSGANVLTF
>TRBV21-1|TRBJ2-1
CASSKEGLAGVGNEQFF